Listed below are T cell receptor beta chains from one sample, sequenced in a study of T cells in Graves' hyperthyroidism and ophthalmopathy. Each CDR3 protein is one row after TCRdb ran MiXCR on the multiplex PCR reads. There are hundreds of thousands of distinct CDR3 sequences in the sample; more than 12% occur only once, and 28% lies in the top ten. The sequencing input was blood. The receptors shown here come from a man aged 45 to 65 with Graves' ophthalmopathy. The CDR3 runs from the conserved cysteine through the conserved F or W. D genes are given only for firm matches. For some rows the clone size is stated as once, few or many, or as a class when expanded; others skip it.

clone size	D gene	CDR3 length	J gene	V gene	CDR3 DNA	CDR3 protein
.	TRBD1	17	TRBJ1-2	TRBV15	TGTGCCACCAGCAGAGCTCGGATTGGACAGGGGAACTATGGCTACACCTTC	CATSRARIGQGNYGYTF
few	.	14	TRBJ2-7	TRBV24-1	TGTGCCACCCATCGGGGACTGGGGTCCTACGAGCAGTACTTC	CATHRGLGSYEQYF
few	.	15	TRBJ1-5	TRBV20-1	TGCAGTGCTAGAGGGGACGCTGCGGGCAATCAGCCCCAACATTTT	CSARGDAAGNQPQHF
many	.	13	TRBJ1-5	TRBV24-1	TGTGCCACCAGTAGTAACGTTGGTCAGCCCCAGCATTTT	CATSSNVGQPQHF
few	TRBD1	14	TRBJ2-5	TRBV7-3	TGTGCCAGCAGCTTATCGGGACAGAAAGAGACCCAGTACTTC	CASSLSGQKETQYF
many	.	14	TRBJ2-1	TRBV5-1	TGCGCCAGCAGCTTGACTAATTTAATGAATGAGCAGTTCTTC	CASSLTNLMNEQFF
.	.	13	TRBJ1-4	TRBV4-1	TGCGCCAGCAGCCAGATTGTGGTGGAAAAACTGTTTTTT	CASSQIVVEKLFF
few	.	14	TRBJ2-1	TRBV5-4	TGTGCCAGCAGCTTGGAACGTCCTAACAATGAGCAGTTCTTC	CASSLERPNNEQFF
.	.	15	TRBJ1-3	TRBV19	TGTGCCAGTAGAGTGGGACGGACCTTGGAAAACACCATATATTTT	CASRVGRTLENTIYF
many	.	12	TRBJ2-5	TRBV29-1	TGCAGCGCCGTCAGGCTCCAAGAGACCCAGTACTTC	CSAVRLQETQYF
once	.	14	TRBJ2-7	TRBV19	TGTGCCAGTAGTCCAAGGACAAGCTCCTACGAGCAGTACTTC	CASSPRTSSYEQYF
many	.	14	TRBJ2-5	TRBV30	TGTGCCTGGAGTGTACTGGCAGGTCAAGAGACCCAGTACTTC	CAWSVLAGQETQYF
few	TRBD1	17	TRBJ2-2	TRBV5-1	TGCGCCAGCAGCTTGGGCCTACAGGGGGCTAACACCGGGGAGCTGTTTTTT	CASSLGLQGANTGELFF
many	.	14	TRBJ2-5	TRBV2	TGTGCCAGCATAGGGGAAACGGTCCAAGAGACCCAGTACTTC	CASIGETVQETQYF
many	.	15	TRBJ2-1	TRBV12-3/TRBV12-4	TGTGCCAGCAGTTTGACCTATGGGCGGGACTGGGAGCAGTTCTTC	CASSLTYGRDWEQFF
few	.	14	TRBJ1-2	TRBV19	TGTGCCAGTAGTATAACGACAGGTTACTATGGCTACACCTTC	CASSITTGYYGYTF
.	.	15	TRBJ2-2	TRBV4-1	TGCGCCAGCAGCGATGTATTACGGGACGTCGGGGAGCTGTTTTTT	CASSDVLRDVGELFF
.	.	14	TRBJ2-7	TRBV19	TGTGCCAGTAGGAAAGACAGGCGCTCCTACGAGCAGTACTTC	CASRKDRRSYEQYF
many	.	15	TRBJ1-1	TRBV6-1	TGTGCCAGCAGTGAAGAGGGCAGATTGAACACTGAAGCTTTCTTT	CASSEEGRLNTEAFF
.	TRBD1	15	TRBJ2-1	TRBV25-1	TGTGCCAGCAGTGATCCAGGGACAGGGAAGCATGAGCAGTTCTTC	CASSDPGTGKHEQFF
few	.	15	TRBJ2-2	TRBV29-1	TGCAGCACTCGGGGCGGAGACTTACCGGCCGGGGAGCTGTTTTTT	CSTRGGDLPAGELFF
many	.	15	TRBJ2-7	TRBV5-1	TGCGCCAGCAGCTTGGACACCGGGACAAATTACGAGCAGTACTTC	CASSLDTGTNYEQYF
many	.	14	TRBJ2-3	TRBV30	TGTGCCTGGAGTGACCTAGCCCCCACAGATACGCAGTATTTT	CAWSDLAPTDTQYF
many	.	16	TRBJ2-3	TRBV7-9	TGTGCCAGCAGCTTAGGTTGGGCGGGGAACACAGATACGCAGTATTTT	CASSLGWAGNTDTQYF
.	.	14	TRBJ2-7	TRBV6-1	TGTGCCAGCAGCCAGTTTTTCGGGGGAGGCGAGCAGTACTTC	CASSQFFGGGEQYF